The rows below give T cell receptor beta chains drawn from one sample of a study of shared clonotypes between healthy human individuals. Profiling relied on immunoSEQ multiplex PCR, and the TCRdb table lists in-frame clones only, not all of them. The repertoire holds 520,000 or so clones, with about four fifths as singletons. Sequencing used PBMCs. These receptors came from a woman aged 40 to 50 in good health. Some clones in this sample may be carry-over from other donors' samples. Each CDR3 is given with its conserved first and last residue. Each record gives: J gene, V gene, D gene, clone size, CDR3 protein, CDR3 DNA. A D gene is named only where the DNA matches it firmly. A clone size is listed for some rows: how often the clone was seen (once, few, many), or a class if it is expanded.

>TRBJ2-7|TRBV2|-|-
CASSETPGYEQYF
TGTGCCAGCAGTGAAACACCCGGGTACGAGCAGTACTTC
>TRBJ2-2|TRBV11-3|-|-
CASSTGTVDRELFF
TGTGCCAGCAGCACCGGGACCGTCGATCGGGAGCTGTTTTTT
>TRBJ2-2|TRBV7-2|-|-
CASSFVSTGELFF
TGTGCCAGCAGCTTCGTGAGCACCGGGGAGCTGTTTTTT
>TRBJ2-5|TRBV5-1|TRBD1|-
CASSRGQGNRETQYF
TGCGCCAGCAGCCGCGGACAGGGGAACCGAGAGACCCAGTACTTC
>TRBJ2-7|TRBV2|-|-
CASREQVSSYEQYF
TGTGCCAGCAGGGAACAGGTATCCTCCTACGAGCAGTACTTC
>TRBJ1-3|TRBV18|-|-
CASSPGPSSGNTIYF
TGTGCCAGCTCACCCGGACCAAGCTCTGGAAACACCATATATTTT
>TRBJ1-6|TRBV25-1|-|-
CASSEEGKDSPLHF
TGTGCCAGCAGCGAAGAGGGGAAAGATTCACCCCTCCACTTT
>TRBJ1-5|TRBV4-1|-|-
CASSPLRGVGNQPQHF
TGCGCCAGCAGCCCTCTAAGGGGGGTGGGGAATCAGCCCCAGCATTTT
>TRBJ2-7|TRBV11-2|TRBD2|once
CASSHSGRANEQYF
TGTGCCAGCAGCCATAGCGGGAGGGCGAACGAGCAGTACTTC
>TRBJ2-1|TRBV7-9|-|-
CASSENLGWQFF
TGTGCCAGCAGCGAAAATTTGGGATGGCAGTTCTTC
>TRBJ2-3|TRBV12-5|TRBD1|-
CASGSGTGGTDTQYF
TGTGCTAGTGGTTCCGGGACAGGGGGCACAGATACGCAGTATTTT
>TRBJ1-2|TRBV2|-|-
CASSAGPGYGYTF
TGTGCCAGCAGCGCGGGTCCTGGCTATGGCTACACCTTC
>TRBJ2-7|TRBV28|TRBD1|-
CASTSGQGSSYEQYF
TGTGCCAGCACCTCCGGACAGGGGTCGTCCTACGAGCAGTACTTC
>TRBJ2-3|TRBV6-6|-|-
CASSSRTASTDTQYF
TGTGCCAGCAGCTCTAGAACAGCTAGCACAGATACGCAGTATTTT
>TRBJ2-5|TRBV14|-|once
CASSQWGVGEQYF
TGTGCCAGCAGCCAATGGGGGGTTGGGGAGCAGTACTTC
>TRBJ2-6|TRBV5-8|-|-
CASSPPPGGANVLTF
TGTGCCAGCAGCCCTCCTCCCGGGGGGGCCAACGTCCTGACTTTC
>TRBJ2-1|TRBV6-1|-|-
CAVERFNAQFF
TGTGCCGTCGAGAGGTTCAATGCGCAGTTCTTC
>TRBJ2-1|TRBV28|TRBD2|-
CASSSGGSSGFPESGVDEQFF
TGTGCCAGCAGCTCCGGGGGGAGCTCTGGTTTCCCGGAATCTGGCGTAGATGAGCAGTTCTTC
>TRBJ2-3|TRBV9|TRBD2|-
CASSAGTSPDTQYF
TGTGCCAGCAGCGCAGGGACTAGCCCAGATACGCAGTATTTT
>TRBJ2-1|TRBV28|-|-
CASSPHGGSVYNEQFF
TGTGCCAGCAGTCCCCATGGAGGGTCCGTCTACAATGAGCAGTTCTTC
>TRBJ1-1|TRBV10-1|-|-
CASSDLGTFPTEAFF
TGCGCCAGCAGTGACCTCGGGACATTCCCAACTGAAGCTTTCTTT
>TRBJ2-7|TRBV7-8|-|-
CASSSWMGQGYEQYF
TGTGCCAGCAGCTCCTGGATGGGGCAAGGCTACGAGCAGTACTTC
>TRBJ2-7|TRBV6-6|-|-
CASNTPGEQYF
TGTGCCAGTAACACCCCGGGCGAGCAGTACTTC
>TRBJ2-3|TRBV2|TRBD2|-
CASSSIAGSTDTQYF
TGTGCCAGCAGTTCTATAGCGGGAAGCACAGATACGCAGTATTTT
>TRBJ2-7|TRBV19|TRBD2|-
CASSIGSSGSIGEQYF
TGTGCCAGTAGTATAGGGTCTAGCGGGAGTATCGGCGAGCAGTACTTC
>TRBJ1-2|TRBV2|-|-
CASRGDMVYGYTF
TGTGCCAGCAGGGGGGACATGGTCTATGGCTACACCTTC
>TRBJ2-3|TRBV6-1|-|-
CASSEDRAPDTQYF
TGTGCCAGCAGTGAAGATCGAGCCCCAGATACGCAGTATTTT
>TRBJ2-3|TRBV7-2|-|-
CASSPQTPTDTQYF
TGTGCCAGCAGCCCTCAGACCCCCACAGATACGCAGTATTTT
>TRBJ2-4|TRBV4-1|-|-
CASSQGRAGTKNIQYF
TGCGCCAGCAGCCAGGGCCGGGCGGGCACCAAAAACATTCAGTACTTC
>TRBJ2-7|TRBV10-2|TRBD2|once
CASSVLAGYYEQYF
TGCGCCAGCAGTGTTCTAGCGGGTTACTACGAGCAGTACTTC
>TRBJ2-1|TRBV9|-|-
CASSDPGLHYNEQFF
TGTGCCAGCAGCGATCCGGGACTCCACTACAATGAGCAGTTCTTC
>TRBJ2-1|TRBV18|-|-
CASSPAKGNEQFF
TGTGCCAGCTCACCAGCTAAGGGCAATGAGCAGTTCTTC
>TRBJ2-2|TRBV18|-|-
CASSAHNTGELFF
TGTGCCAGCTCAGCGCACAACACCGGGGAGCTGTTTTTT
>TRBJ2-6|TRBV5-1|-|-
CASSLDGTANVLTF
TGCGCCAGCAGCTTGGATGGGACGGCCAACGTCCTGACTTTC
>TRBJ2-1|TRBV10-1|TRBD2|-
CASSVDLAGNEQFF
TGCGCCAGCAGTGTCGACCTAGCGGGCAATGAGCAGTTCTTC
>TRBJ2-1|TRBV11-2|TRBD1|once
CATGGVWQFF
TGTGCAACAGGGGGCGTATGGCAGTTCTTC
>TRBJ2-7|TRBV5-1|TRBD2|-
CASSLVLAEPYEQYF
TGCGCCAGCAGCTTGGTACTAGCGGAACCTTACGAGCAGTACTTC
>TRBJ2-7|TRBV10-2|-|-
CASSVLDLIAEQYF
TGCGCCAGCAGTGTTCTAGACCTTATTGCCGAGCAGTACTTC
>TRBJ2-3|TRBV19|-|-
CASSIGISSTDTQYF
TGTGCCAGTAGTATTGGCATTTCTAGCACAGATACGCAGTATTTT
>TRBJ2-7|TRBV29-1|-|-
CSVKLNEQYF
TGCAGCGTTAAACTCAACGAGCAGTACTTC
>TRBJ2-1|TRBV2|TRBD1|-
CASRPDRASGNEQFF
TGTGCCAGCAGACCCGACAGGGCGTCGGGTAATGAGCAGTTCTTC
>TRBJ1-3|TRBV7-6|TRBD1|-
CASSNWDRPTNTIYF
TGTGCCAGCAGCAATTGGGACAGGCCTACAAACACCATATATTTT
>TRBJ2-5|TRBV10-3|TRBD2|-
CAISESLSTSGRGETQYF
TGTGCCATCAGTGAGTCCCTTAGCACTAGCGGGAGAGGGGAGACCCAGTACTTC
>TRBJ1-6|TRBV2|-|once
CASSVSLRTDNSPLHF
TGTGCCAGCAGTGTCTCCCTCAGGACAGATAATTCACCCCTCCACTTT
>TRBJ2-7|TRBV7-2|TRBD2|-
CASSFSGITYEQYF
TGTGCCAGCAGCTTTAGCGGGATCACCTACGAGCAGTACTTC
>TRBJ2-5|TRBV4-1|TRBD2|-
CASSQEAGEWETQYF
TGCGCCAGCAGCCAAGAAGCGGGAGAGTGGGAGACCCAGTACTTC
>TRBJ1-3|TRBV30|TRBD1|-
CAWNPGQGAGNTIYF
TGTGCCTGGAATCCGGGACAGGGGGCTGGAAACACCATATATTTT
>TRBJ2-5|TRBV7-2|-|-
CASSLAGRRRGRGETQYF
TGTGCCAGCAGCTTAGCGGGACGTCGAAGGGGCCGGGGGGAGACCCAGTACTTC
>TRBJ2-7|TRBV7-3|TRBD1|-
CASSTGTGERYEQYF
TGTGCCAGCAGTACAGGGACAGGGGAAAGGTACGAGCAGTACTTC
>TRBJ1-4|TRBV4-1|TRBD1|-
CASSPWAGGKLKEKLFF
TGCGCCAGCAGCCCCTGGGCAGGGGGCAAGTTAAAAGAAAAACTGTTTTTT
>TRBJ1-2|TRBV7-9|-|-
CASSLSPANYGYTF
TGTGCCAGCAGCCTCTCTCCCGCTAACTATGGCTACACCTTC
>TRBJ1-1|TRBV5-1|-|-
CASSLGTVNEAFF
TGCGCCAGCAGCTTGGGCACAGTTAATGAAGCTTTCTTT
>TRBJ1-1|TRBV28|-|-
CASSPPRLLNTEAFF
TGTGCCAGCAGTCCCCCCCGGCTGTTGAACACTGAAGCTTTCTTT
>TRBJ1-5|TRBV2|-|-
CASSYDTTQPQHF
TGTGCCAGCAGCTACGACACAACCCAGCCCCAGCATTTT